This section outlines one T cell receptor beta chain sequence together with its context. This entry comes from a study of PD-L1 blockade in urothelial cancer. Across the study: Males with bladder-origin urothelial cancer constituted about 85% of the 29 patients.

Germline CDR1 is LNHNV and CDR2 is YYDKDF (reference sequence). V was pared by 4 bases and J by 4 bases, with 13 bases between. The CDR3 covers 14 residues. Clones were read by immunoSEQ multiplex PCR, and TCRdb kept only the in-frame ones, dropping some. Among 20,000 to 25,000 clones listed, more than 75% were seen once. Time point meaning: peripheral blood 6 weeks after treatment start. Patients were living with locally advanced or metastatic urothelial carcinoma. The TCR was taken from a woman aged 55-69 years with urothelial cancer. Specimen: PBMCs, collected around atezolizumab (anti-PD-L1) treatment. The V gene is TRBV15, the J gene TRBJ1-2, with TRBD1 as a possible D gene (5 bases). CDR3 in DNA: TGTGCCACCAGCACCTCGACAGTCCCCTATGGCTACACCTTC. Protein: CATSTSTVPYGYTF.